These T cell receptor beta chains were read from a single sample in a study of regulatory T cells in long-lasting Graves disease. TCRdb fed the multiplex PCR reads into MiXCR, producing one record per CDR3 protein. The repertoire includes around 500,000 distinct CDR3 sequences, 13% of them detected once, and 10% sits in the top ten. These data are also associated with another study on T cells in Graves' hyperthyroidism and ophthalmopathy.

The source was peripheral blood mononuclear cells (PBMCs), collected at new diagnosis, from a patient treated with antithyroid drugs. Source of these receptors: a man younger than 40 with Graves disease. Both conserved end residues are part of each CDR3. D genes are given only for firm matches. The listing skips clone size in some rows; elsewhere it reads once, few, many or a size class.

d_call	cdr3_length	clone_size	j_call	v_call	cdr3_aa	cdr3_nt
TRBD1	15	few	TRBJ1-1	TRBV19	CASSRWTGTNTEAFF	TGTGCCAGTAGCCGTTGGACAGGGACGAACACTGAAGCTTTCTTT
TRBD1	15	many	TRBJ1-5	TRBV20-1	CSARATGVSNQPQHF	TGCAGTGCTAGGGCAACAGGGGTTAGCAATCAGCCCCAGCATTTT
-	15	few	TRBJ1-5	TRBV19	CASSHGWVSNQPQHF	TGTGCCAGTAGTCATGGGTGGGTGAGCAATCAGCCCCAGCATTTT
TRBD2	12	-	TRBJ2-1	TRBV24-1	CATSGGGDLQFF	TGTGCCACCAGTGGCGGGGGGGATCTGCAGTTCTTC
-	12	few	TRBJ2-1	TRBV5-1	CASRVGYNEQFF	TGCGCCAGCAGGGTGGGGTACAATGAGCAGTTCTTC
TRBD2	16	-	TRBJ2-2	TRBV6-2/TRBV6-3	CASSYRGGSSTGELFF	TGTGCCAGCAGTTATAGAGGCGGGAGTAGCACCGGGGAGCTGTTTTTT
TRBD2	16	many	TRBJ2-7	TRBV28	CASSGARAGGNYEQYF	TGTGCCAGCAGTGGGGCCCGGGCGGGAGGCAACTACGAGCAGTACTTC
-	13	many	TRBJ2-7	TRBV27	CASSYMILGEQYF	TGTGCCAGCAGTTACATGATTCTCGGCGAGCAGTACTTC
-	14	many	TRBJ1-3	TRBV27	CASSFSGAGNTIYF	TGTGCCAGCAGTTTTTCAGGGGCTGGAAACACCATATATTTT
TRBD1	17	many	TRBJ2-1	TRBV7-9	CASSAPTGPYLYNEQFF	TGTGCCAGCAGCGCGCCGACAGGGCCCTATTTGTACAATGAGCAGTTCTTC
TRBD1	15	many	TRBJ1-1	TRBV5-1	CASSETGGAGTEAFF	TGCGCCAGCAGCGAGACAGGGGGCGCGGGCACTGAAGCTTTCTTT
-	17	many	TRBJ2-3	TRBV25-1	CASSDPADSSLTDTQYF	TGTGCCAGCAGTGACCCGGCGGACAGTTCGCTCACAGATACGCAGTATTTT
-	18	few	TRBJ1-5	TRBV6-5	CASSYYVDNAGRNQPQHF	TGTGCCAGCAGTTACTATGTCGACAACGCTGGGCGCAATCAGCCCCAGCATTTT
TRBD2	17	many	TRBJ2-1	TRBV11-2	CASSLWTSGSSYNEQFF	TGTGCCAGCAGCCTCTGGACTAGCGGCAGCTCCTACAATGAGCAGTTCTTC
-	14	few	TRBJ2-1	TRBV20-1	CSARLQGRLNEQLF	TGCAGTGCCCGACTCCAGGGGCGACTGAATGAGCAGCTCTTC
-	16	many	TRBJ1-3	TRBV27	CASGPRRSYSGNTIYF	TGTGCCAGTGGCCCCCGACGGTCATACTCTGGAAACACCATATATTTT
-	13	many	TRBJ1-5	TRBV19	CASRTVGGQPQHF	TGTGCCAGTAGAACAGTAGGCGGTCAGCCCCAGCATTTT
-	14	many	TRBJ2-7	TRBV20-1	CSASGGAHSYEQYF	TGCAGTGCCTCGGGGGGCGCCCATTCCTACGAGCAGTACTTC
TRBD2	14	few	TRBJ2-1	TRBV12-3/TRBV12-4	CASRNLAGAGEQFF	TGTGCCAGCAGAAATCTAGCGGGAGCGGGTGAGCAGTTCTTC
-	16	many	TRBJ2-1	TRBV11-3	CASSPDGFRGGNEQFF	TGTGCCAGCAGCCCAGACGGGTTTAGGGGAGGCAATGAGCAGTTCTTC
-	13	-	TRBJ1-1	TRBV19	CASSPGGGAEAFF	TGTGCCAGTAGTCCCGGGGGGGGGGCTGAAGCTTTCTTT
-	12	-	TRBJ2-7	TRBV30	CAGVGVRDEQYF	TGTGCCGGGGTGGGAGTTCGGGACGAGCAGTACTTC
-	13	many	TRBJ1-4	TRBV29-1	CSAARTVDEKLFF	TGCAGCGCAGCCCGGACAGTTGACGAAAAACTGTTTTTT
TRBD1	14	many	TRBJ2-1	TRBV6-2/TRBV6-3	CASSSGQGGNEQFF	TGTGCCAGCAGCTCGGGACAGGGTGGGAATGAGCAGTTCTTC
TRBD2	15	many	TRBJ2-7	TRBV20-1	CSAISGLAGAYEQYF	TGCAGTGCTATTTCGGGACTAGCGGGAGCCTACGAGCAGTACTTC
-	15	many	TRBJ1-1	TRBV10-3	CAISVGAERNTEAFF	TGTGCCATCAGTGTCGGGGCTGAACGGAACACTGAAGCTTTCTTT
TRBD1	15	many	TRBJ1-5	TRBV10-2	CASSPGDREVEAQHF	TGCGCCAGCAGTCCCGGGGACAGGGAGGTGGAAGCCCAGCATTTT
TRBD2	15	-	TRBJ2-5	TRBV28	CASSSSGDLDGTQYF	TGTGCCAGCAGTTCTAGCGGGGACTTAGACGGGACCCAGTACTTC
TRBD1	14	many	TRBJ2-7	TRBV20-1	CSAPSPGQAYEQYF	TGCAGTGCCCCATCCCCGGGACAGGCGTACGAGCAGTACTTC
-	12	few	TRBJ2-7	TRBV12-3/TRBV12-4	CASKGVTYEQYF	TGTGCCAGCAAAGGGGTCACCTACGAGCAGTACTTC
TRBD2	16	many	TRBJ2-2	TRBV5-1	CASSPPGLAGRGELFF	TGCGCCAGCAGCCCGCCGGGACTAGCGGGACGGGGGGAGCTGTTTTTT
TRBD2	15	-	TRBJ2-1	TRBV27	CASSLEAGERNEQFF	TGTGCCAGCAGTTTAGAGGCGGGAGAGAGGAATGAGCAGTTCTTC
-	13	few	TRBJ2-4	TRBV12-3/TRBV12-4	CASSLGGSDIQYF	TGTGCCAGCAGTTTAGGGGGGAGCGACATTCAGTACTTC
-	15	-	TRBJ1-4	TRBV13	CASSRTGANNEKLFF	TGTGCCAGCAGCAGGACGGGGGCCAATAATGAAAAACTGTTTTTT
TRBD2	14	few	TRBJ2-5	TRBV4-1	CASSRAGALGTQYF	TGCGCCAGCAGTCGAGCGGGAGCCTTGGGGACCCAGTACTTC
TRBD2	15	-	TRBJ2-1	TRBV7-2	CASSRGTTTLNEQFF	TGTGCCAGCAGCCGCGGGACTACCACCCTCAATGAGCAGTTCTTC
-	12	few	TRBJ2-3	TRBV10-2	CASRRQDPTQYF	TGCGCCAGCCGAAGACAGGACCCTACGCAGTATTTT
TRBD1	15	once	TRBJ2-5	TRBV3-1	CASSFGTGDMETQYF	TGTGCCAGCAGTTTCGGGACAGGGGACATGGAGACCCAGTACTTC
TRBD2	17	few	TRBJ2-3	TRBV7-2	CASRISGSASLTDTQYF	TGTGCCAGCAGGATTAGCGGGAGCGCCTCCCTCACAGATACGCAGTATTTT
TRBD2	16	few	TRBJ2-7	TRBV28	CASSFASGRVSYEQYF	TGTGCCAGCAGTTTCGCTAGCGGGAGGGTCTCCTACGAGCAGTACTTC